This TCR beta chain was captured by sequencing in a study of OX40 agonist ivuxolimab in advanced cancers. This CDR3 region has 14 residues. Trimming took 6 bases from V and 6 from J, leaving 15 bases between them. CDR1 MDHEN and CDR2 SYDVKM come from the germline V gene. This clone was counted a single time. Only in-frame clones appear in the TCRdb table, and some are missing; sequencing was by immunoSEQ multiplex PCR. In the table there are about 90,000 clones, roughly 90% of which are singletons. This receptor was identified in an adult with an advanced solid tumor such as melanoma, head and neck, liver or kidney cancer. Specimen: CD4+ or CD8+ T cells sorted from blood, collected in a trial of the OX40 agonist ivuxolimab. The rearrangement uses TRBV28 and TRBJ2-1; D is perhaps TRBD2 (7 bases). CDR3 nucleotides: TGTGCCAGCAGACGCGGGGGCCCCTTCAATGAGCAGTTCTTC. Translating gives CASRRGGPFNEQFF.